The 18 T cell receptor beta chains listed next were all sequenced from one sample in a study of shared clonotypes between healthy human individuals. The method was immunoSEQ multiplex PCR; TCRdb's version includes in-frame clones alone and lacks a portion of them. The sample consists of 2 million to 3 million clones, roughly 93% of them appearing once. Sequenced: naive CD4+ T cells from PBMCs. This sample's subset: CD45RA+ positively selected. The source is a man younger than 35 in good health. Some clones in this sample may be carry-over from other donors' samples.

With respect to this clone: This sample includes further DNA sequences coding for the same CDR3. CDR3 nucleotide sequence: TGTGCCAGCAGCTTGGGCGGGTCTGGCAATCAGCCCCAGCATTTT. Protein: CASSLGGSGNQPQHF. The V gene is TRBV5-4, the J gene TRBJ1-5; D is ambiguous. Trimming removed 0 bases from V and 2 bases from J, with 9 bases in between. Germline loops: CDR1 SGHNT, CDR2 YYREEE (reference sequence). The CDR3 consists of 15 residues.

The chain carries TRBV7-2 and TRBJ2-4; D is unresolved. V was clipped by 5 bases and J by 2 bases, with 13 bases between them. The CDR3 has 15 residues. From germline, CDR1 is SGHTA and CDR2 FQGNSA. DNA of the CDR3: TGTGCCAGCAGCCCCCAAGGGAACCCCAAAAACATTCAGTACTTC. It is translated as CASSPQGNPKNIQYF.

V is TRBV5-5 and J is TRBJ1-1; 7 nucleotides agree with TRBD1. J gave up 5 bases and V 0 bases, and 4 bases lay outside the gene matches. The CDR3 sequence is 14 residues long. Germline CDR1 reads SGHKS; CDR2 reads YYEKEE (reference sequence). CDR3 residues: CASSLAGGATEAFF. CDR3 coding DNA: TGTGCCAGCAGCTTGGCAGGGGGTGCAACTGAAGCTTTCTTT.

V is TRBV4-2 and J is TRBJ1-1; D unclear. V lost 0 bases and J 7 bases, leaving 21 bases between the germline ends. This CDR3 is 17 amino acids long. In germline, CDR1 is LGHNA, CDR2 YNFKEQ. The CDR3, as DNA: TGTGCCAGCAGCCAAGATTCCGGCCTCACCTCACCCGATGAAGCTTTCTTT. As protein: CASSQDSGLTSPDEAFF.

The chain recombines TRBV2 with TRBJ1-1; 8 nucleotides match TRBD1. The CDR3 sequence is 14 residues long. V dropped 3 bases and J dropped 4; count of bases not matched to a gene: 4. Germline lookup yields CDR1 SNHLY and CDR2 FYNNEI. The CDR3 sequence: CASSDQGAVTEAFF. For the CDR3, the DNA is TGTGCCAGCAGTGACCAGGGGGCAGTCACTGAAGCTTTCTTT.

CDR3 residues: CASHRLANEQFF. CDR3 coding DNA: TGTGCCAGTCACCGACTAGCCAATGAGCAGTTCTTC. The chain links TRBV19 to TRBJ2-1, with 7 bases identical to TRBD2. J was trimmed by 6 bases and V by 8 bases; bases with no gene match: 4. The CDR3 runs to 12 residues. Per the germline V gene, CDR1 is LNHDA and CDR2 is SQIVND (reference sequence).

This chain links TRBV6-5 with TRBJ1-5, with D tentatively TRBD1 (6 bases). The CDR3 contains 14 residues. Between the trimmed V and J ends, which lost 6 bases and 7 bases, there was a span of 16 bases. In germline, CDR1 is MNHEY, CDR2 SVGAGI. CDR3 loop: CASSPAGVGQPQHF. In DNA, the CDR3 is TGTGCCAGCAGCCCCGCAGGGGTAGGGCAGCCCCAGCATTTT.

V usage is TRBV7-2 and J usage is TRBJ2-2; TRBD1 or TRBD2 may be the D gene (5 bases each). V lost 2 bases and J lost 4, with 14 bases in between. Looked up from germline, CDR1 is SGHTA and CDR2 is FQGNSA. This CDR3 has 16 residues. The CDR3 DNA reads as TGTGCCAGCAGCTTATTTGGTCGGGGCCTCACCGGGGAGCTGTTTTTT. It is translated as CASSLFGRGLTGELFF.

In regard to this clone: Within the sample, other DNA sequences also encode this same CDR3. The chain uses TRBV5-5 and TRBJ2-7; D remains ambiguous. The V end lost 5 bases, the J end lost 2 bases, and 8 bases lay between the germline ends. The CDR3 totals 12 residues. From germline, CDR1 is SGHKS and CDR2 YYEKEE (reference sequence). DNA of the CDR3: TGTGCCAGCAGTCTGGGCGCCTACGAGCAGTACTTC. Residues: CASSLGAYEQYF.

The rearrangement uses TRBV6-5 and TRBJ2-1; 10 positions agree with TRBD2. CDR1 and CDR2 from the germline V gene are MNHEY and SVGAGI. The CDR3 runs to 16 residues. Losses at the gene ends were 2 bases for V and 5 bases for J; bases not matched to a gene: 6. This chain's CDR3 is CASSYLGLAGDNEQFF. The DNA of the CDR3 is TGTGCCAGCAGTTACCTCGGGCTAGCGGGAGACAATGAGCAGTTCTTC.

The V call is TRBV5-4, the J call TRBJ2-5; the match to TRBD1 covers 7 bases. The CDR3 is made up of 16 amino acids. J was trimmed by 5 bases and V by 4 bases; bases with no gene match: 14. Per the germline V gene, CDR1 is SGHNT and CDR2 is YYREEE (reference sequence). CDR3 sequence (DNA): TGTGCCAGCAGCCCTAGGACAGGAGGTATGGGGGAGACCCAGTACTTC. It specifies CASSPRTGGMGETQYF.

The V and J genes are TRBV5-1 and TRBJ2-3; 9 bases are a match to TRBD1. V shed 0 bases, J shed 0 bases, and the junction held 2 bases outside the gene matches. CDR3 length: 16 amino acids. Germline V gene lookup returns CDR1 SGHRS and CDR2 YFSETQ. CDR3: CASSLVTGGSTDTQYF. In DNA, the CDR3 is TGCGCCAGCAGCTTGGTGACAGGGGGTAGCACAGATACGCAGTATTTT.

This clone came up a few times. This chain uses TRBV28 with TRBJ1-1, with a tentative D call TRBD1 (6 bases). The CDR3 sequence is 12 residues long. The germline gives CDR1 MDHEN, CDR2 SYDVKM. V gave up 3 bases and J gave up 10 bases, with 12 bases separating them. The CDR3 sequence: CASSLQGRRAFF. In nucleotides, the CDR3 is TGTGCCAGCAGTTTGCAGGGGCGCAGAGCTTTCTTT.

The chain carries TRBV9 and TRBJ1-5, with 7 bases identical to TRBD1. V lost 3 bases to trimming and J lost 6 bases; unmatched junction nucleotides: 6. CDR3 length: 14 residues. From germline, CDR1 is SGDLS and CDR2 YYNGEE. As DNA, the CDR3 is TGTGCCAGCAGCGCGACAGGGTTCGGTCAGCCCCAGCATTTT. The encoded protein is CASSATGFGQPQHF.

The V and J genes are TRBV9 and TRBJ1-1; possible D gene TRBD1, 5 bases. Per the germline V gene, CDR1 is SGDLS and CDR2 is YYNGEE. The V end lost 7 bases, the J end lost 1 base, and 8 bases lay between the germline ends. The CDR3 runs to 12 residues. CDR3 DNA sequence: TGTGCCAGCGGCCAGGGGAACACTGAAGCTTTCTTT. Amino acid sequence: CASGQGNTEAFF.

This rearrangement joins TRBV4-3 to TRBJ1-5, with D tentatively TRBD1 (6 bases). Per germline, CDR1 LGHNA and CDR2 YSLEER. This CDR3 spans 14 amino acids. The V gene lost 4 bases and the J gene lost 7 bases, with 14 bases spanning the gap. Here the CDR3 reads CASSPYTGSQPQHF. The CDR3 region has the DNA TGCGCCAGCAGCCCATACACAGGGTCCCAGCCCCAGCATTTT.

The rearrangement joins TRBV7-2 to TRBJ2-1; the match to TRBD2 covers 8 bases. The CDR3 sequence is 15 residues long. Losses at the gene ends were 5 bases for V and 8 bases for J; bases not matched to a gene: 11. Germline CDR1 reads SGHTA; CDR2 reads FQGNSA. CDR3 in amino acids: CASSPPQREFHEQFF. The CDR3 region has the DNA TGTGCCAGCAGCCCACCCCAGCGGGAGTTCCATGAGCAGTTCTTC.

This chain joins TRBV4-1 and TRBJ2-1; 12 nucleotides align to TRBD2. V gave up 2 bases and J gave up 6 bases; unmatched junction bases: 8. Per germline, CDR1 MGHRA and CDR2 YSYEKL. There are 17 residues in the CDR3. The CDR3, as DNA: TGCGCCAGCAGCCAAACCCTAGCGGGAGGGATGGGCAATGAGCAGTTCTTC. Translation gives CASSQTLAGGMGNEQFF.